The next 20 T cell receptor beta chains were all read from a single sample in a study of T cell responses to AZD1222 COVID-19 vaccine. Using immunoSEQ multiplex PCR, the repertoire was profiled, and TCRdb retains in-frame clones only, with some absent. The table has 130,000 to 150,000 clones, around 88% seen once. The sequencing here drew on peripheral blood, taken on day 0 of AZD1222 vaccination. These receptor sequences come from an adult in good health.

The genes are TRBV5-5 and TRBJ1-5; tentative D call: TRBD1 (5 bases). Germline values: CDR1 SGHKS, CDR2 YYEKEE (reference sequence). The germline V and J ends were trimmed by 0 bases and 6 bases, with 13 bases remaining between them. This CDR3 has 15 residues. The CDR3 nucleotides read TGTGCCAGCAGCTTGGCTGGCAGGGATAGTCAGCCCCAGCATTTT. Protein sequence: CASSLAGRDSQPQHF.

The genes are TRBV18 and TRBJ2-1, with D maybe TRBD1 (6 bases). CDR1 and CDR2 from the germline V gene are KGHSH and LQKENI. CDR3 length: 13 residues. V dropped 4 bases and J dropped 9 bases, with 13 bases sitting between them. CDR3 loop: CASSLQDRTEQFF. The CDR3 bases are TGTGCCAGCTCACTCCAGGACAGAACTGAGCAGTTCTTC. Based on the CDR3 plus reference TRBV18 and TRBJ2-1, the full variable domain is NAGVMQNPRHLVRRRGQEARLRCSPMKGHSHVYWYRQLPEEGLKFMVYLQKENIIDESGMPKERFSAEFPKEGPSILRIQQVVRGDSAAYFCASSLQDRTEQFFGPGTRLTVL.

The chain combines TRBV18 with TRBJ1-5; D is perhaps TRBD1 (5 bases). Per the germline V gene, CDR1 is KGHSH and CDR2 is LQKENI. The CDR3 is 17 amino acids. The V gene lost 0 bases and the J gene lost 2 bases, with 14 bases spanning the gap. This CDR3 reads CASSPPSRGSGNQPQHF. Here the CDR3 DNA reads TGTGCCAGCTCACCACCGTCTCGGGGGAGCGGCAATCAGCCCCAGCATTTT.

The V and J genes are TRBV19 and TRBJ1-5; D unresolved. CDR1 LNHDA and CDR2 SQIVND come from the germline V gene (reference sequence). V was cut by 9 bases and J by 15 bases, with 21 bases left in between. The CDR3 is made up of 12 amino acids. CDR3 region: CASKAPPGSLHF. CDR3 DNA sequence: TGTGCCAGCAAAGCGCCCCCGGGATCCCTGCATTTT.

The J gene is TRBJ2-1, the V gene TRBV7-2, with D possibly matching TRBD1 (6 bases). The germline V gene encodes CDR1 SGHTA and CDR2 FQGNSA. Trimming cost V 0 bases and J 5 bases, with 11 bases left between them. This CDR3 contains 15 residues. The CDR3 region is CASSLAQGWHNEQFF. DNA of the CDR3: TGTGCCAGCAGCTTAGCACAGGGTTGGCACAATGAGCAGTTCTTC.

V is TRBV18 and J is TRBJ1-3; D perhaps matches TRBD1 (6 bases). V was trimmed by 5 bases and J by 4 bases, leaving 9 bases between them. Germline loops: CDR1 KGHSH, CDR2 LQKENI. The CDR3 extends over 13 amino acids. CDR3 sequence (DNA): TGTGCCAGCTCAACAGGGTCGGGAAACACCATATATTTT. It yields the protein CASSTGSGNTIYF.

CDR3 sequence (DNA): TGTGCCAGCAGTTACAGGGGGAGTTCTGAAGCTTTCTTT. This gives the protein CASSYRGSSEAFF. The chain carries TRBV6-2 or TRBV6-3 and TRBJ1-1; perhaps TRBD1 as D (6 bases). Trimming removed 2 bases from V and 6 bases from J, with 10 bases in between. The CDR3 runs 13 residues. Germline V gene lookup returns CDR1 MNHEY and CDR2 SVGEGT.

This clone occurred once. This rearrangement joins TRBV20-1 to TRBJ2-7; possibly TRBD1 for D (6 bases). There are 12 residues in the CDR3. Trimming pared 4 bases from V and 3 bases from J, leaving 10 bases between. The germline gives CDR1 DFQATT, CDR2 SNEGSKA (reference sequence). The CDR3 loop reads CSATDRRYEQYF. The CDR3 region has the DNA TGCAGTGCTACTGACAGGCGCTACGAGCAGTACTTC.

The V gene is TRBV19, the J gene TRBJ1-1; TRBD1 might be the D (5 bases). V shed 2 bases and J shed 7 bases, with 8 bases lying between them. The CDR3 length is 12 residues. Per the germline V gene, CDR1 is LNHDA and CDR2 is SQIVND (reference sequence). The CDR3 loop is CASSIWGREAFF. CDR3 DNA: TGTGCCAGTAGTATATGGGGACGTGAAGCTTTCTTT.

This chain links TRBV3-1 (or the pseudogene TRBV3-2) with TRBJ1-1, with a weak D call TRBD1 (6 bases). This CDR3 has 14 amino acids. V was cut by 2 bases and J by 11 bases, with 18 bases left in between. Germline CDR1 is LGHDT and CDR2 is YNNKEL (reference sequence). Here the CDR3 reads CASSQRAGAISAFF. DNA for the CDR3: TGTGCCAGCAGCCAACGGGCGGGGGCCATCTCGGCTTTCTTT.

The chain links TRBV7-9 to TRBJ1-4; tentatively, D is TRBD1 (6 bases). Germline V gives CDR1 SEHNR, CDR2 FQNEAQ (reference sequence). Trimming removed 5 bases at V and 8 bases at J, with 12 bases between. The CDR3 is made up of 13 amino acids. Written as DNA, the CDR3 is TGTGCCAGCAGCCAGGACAGATCCGAAAAACTGTTTTTT. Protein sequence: CASSQDRSEKLFF. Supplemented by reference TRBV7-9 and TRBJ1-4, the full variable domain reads DTGVSQNPRHKITKRGQNVTFRCDPISEHNRLYWYRQTLGQGPEFLTYFQNEAQLEKSRLLSDRFSAERPKGSFSTLEIQRTEQGDSAMYLCASSQDRSEKLFFGSGTQLSVL.

The CDR3, as DNA: TGTGCCAGCAGCGTAGAAGGGTCAGGGGGGCGGAATGAGCAGTTCTTC. Protein sequence: CASSVEGSGGRNEQFF. This chain uses TRBV9 with TRBJ2-1; D is perhaps TRBD1 (7 bases). Germline-derived CDR1 and CDR2 are SGDLS and YYNGEE. The V and J ends lost 0 bases and 7 bases respectively, with 17 bases between them. The CDR3 loop spans 16 amino acids. Using reference TRBV9 and TRBJ2-1 for the parts outside the CDR3, the full variable domain is DSGVTQTPKHLITATGQRVTLRCSPRSGDLSVYWYQQSLDQGLQFLIQYYNGEERAKGNILERFSAQQFPDLHSELNLSSLELGDSALYFCASSVEGSGGRNEQFFGPGTRLTVL.

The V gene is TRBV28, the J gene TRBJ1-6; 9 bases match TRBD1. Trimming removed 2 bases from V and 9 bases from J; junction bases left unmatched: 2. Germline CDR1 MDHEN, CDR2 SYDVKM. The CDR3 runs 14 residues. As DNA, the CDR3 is TGTGCCAGCAGTTTAAGGGACAGGGTTTCACCCCTCCACTTT. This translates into CASSLRDRVSPLHF.

The CDR3 sequence: CASSLAASGAGELFF. The CDR3 DNA follows: TGTGCCAGCAGCTTGGCGGCTAGCGGGGCCGGGGAGCTGTTTTTT. The chain combines TRBV5-5 with TRBJ2-2, with 9 bases matching TRBD2. The CDR3 consists of 15 residues. V shed 0 bases and J 6 bases; nucleotides not matched to a gene: 3. The germline gives CDR1 SGHKS, CDR2 YYEKEE (reference sequence).

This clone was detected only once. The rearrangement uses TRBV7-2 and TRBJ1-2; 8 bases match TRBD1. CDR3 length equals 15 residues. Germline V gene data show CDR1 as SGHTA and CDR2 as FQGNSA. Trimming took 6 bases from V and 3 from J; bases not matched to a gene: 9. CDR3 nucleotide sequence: TGTGCCAGCAGTCTACAGGGGGTGGGGGACTATGGCTACACCTTC. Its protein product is CASSLQGVGDYGYTF.

The CDR3 bases are TGTGCCAGCAGTTTGGAGAGAGAGACCCAGTACTTC. Translating it yields CASSLERETQYF. This rearrangement joins TRBV28 to TRBJ2-5; D unclear. The CDR3 totals 12 residues. V was cut by 3 bases and J by 4 bases, with 6 bases left in between. Per the germline V gene, CDR1 is MDHEN and CDR2 is SYDVKM.

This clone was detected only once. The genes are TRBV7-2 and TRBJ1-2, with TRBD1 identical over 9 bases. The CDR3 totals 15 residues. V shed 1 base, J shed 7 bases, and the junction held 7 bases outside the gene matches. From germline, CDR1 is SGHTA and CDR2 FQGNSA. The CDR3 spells CASSLGDRELSGYTF. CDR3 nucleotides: TGTGCCAGCAGCTTAGGGGACAGGGAGCTGAGTGGCTACACCTTC.

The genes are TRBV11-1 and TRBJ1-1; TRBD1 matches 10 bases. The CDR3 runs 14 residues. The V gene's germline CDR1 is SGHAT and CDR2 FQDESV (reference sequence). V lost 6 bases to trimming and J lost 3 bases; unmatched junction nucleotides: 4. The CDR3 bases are TGTGCCAGCAGGAGACAGGGGGCCGACACTGAAGCTTTCTTT. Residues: CASRRQGADTEAFF.

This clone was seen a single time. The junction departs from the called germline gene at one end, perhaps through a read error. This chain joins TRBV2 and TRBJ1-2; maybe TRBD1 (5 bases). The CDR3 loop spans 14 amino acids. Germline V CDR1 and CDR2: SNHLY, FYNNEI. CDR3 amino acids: CASSPGHQGVVALF. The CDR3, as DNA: TGTGCCAGCAGTCCAGGGCATCAAGGGGTAGTTGCACTCTTC.

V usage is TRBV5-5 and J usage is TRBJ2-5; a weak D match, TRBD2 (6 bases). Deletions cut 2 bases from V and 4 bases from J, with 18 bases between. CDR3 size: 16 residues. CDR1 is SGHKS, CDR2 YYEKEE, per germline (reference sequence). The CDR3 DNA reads TGTGCCAGCAGCTTCGGCGATCGCGGCGGGGCAGAGACCCAGTACTTC. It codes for CASSFGDRGGAETQYF.